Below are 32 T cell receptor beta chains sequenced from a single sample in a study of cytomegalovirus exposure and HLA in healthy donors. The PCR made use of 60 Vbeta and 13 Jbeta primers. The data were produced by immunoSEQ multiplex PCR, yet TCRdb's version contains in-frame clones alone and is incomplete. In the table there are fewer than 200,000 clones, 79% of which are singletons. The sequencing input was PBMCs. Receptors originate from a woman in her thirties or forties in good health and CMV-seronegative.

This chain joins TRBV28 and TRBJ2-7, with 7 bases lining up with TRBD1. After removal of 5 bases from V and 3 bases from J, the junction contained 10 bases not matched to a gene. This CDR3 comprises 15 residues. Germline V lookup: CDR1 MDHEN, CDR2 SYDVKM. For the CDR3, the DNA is TGTGCCAGCAGTCTACCGGGACAGAAATTCTACGAGCAGTACTTC. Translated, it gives CASSLPGQKFYEQYF.

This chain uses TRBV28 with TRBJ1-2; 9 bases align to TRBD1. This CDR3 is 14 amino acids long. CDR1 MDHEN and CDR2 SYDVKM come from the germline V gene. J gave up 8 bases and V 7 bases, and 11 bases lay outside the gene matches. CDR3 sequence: CASIAQTGGRGYTF. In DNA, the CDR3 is TGTGCCAGCATTGCCCAAACAGGGGGCAGGGGCTACACCTTC.

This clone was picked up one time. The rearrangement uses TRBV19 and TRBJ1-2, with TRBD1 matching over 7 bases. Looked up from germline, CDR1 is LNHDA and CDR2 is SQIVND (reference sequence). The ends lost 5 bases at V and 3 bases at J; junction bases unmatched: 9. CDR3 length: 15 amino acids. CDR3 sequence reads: CASSPRVQGYYGYTF. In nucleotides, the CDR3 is TGTGCCAGTAGTCCCCGAGTACAGGGGTACTATGGCTACACCTTC.

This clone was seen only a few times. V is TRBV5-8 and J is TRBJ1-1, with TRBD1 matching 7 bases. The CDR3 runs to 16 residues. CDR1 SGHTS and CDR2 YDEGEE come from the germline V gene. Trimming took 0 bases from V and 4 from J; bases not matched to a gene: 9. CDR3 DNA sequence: TGTGCCAGCAGCTTGGGGGACCGGGACAGTGGCACTGAAGCTTTCTTT. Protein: CASSLGDRDSGTEAFF.

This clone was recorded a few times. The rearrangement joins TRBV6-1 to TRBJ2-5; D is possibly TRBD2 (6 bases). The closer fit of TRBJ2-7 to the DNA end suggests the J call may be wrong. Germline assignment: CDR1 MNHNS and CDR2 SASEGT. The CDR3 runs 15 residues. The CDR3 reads CASSETFAGPYEQYF. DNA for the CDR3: TGTGCCAGCAGTGAAACGTTTGCGGGGCCCTACGAGCAGTACTTC.

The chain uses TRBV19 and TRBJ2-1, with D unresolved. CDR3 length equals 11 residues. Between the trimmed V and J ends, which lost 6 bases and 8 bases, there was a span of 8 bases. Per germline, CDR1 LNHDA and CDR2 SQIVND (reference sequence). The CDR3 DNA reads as TGTGCCAGTAGGAGAGGAGATGAGCAGTTCTTC. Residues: CASRRGDEQFF.

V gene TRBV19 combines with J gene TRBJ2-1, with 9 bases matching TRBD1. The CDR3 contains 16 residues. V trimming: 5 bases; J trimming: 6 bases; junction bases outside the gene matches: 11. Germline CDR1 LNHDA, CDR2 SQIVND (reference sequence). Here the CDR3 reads CASSRPPGQGFNEQFF. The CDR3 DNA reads TGTGCCAGTAGTCGCCCCCCGGGACAGGGATTCAATGAGCAGTTCTTC.

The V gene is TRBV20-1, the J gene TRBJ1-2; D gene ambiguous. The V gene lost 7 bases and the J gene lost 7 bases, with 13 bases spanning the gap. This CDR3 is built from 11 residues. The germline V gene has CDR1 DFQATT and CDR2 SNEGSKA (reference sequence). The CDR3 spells CSVVLSGGYTF. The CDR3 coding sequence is TGCAGTGTTGTATTATCCGGTGGCTACACCTTC.

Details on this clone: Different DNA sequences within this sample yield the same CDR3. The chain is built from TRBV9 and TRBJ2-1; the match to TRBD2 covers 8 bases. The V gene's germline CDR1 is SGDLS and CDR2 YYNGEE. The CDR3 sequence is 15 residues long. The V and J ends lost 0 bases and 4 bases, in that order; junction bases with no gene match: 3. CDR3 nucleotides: TGTGCCAGCAGCGTAGGTAGCGGGGCGTACAATGAGCAGTTCTTC. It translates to CASSVGSGAYNEQFF. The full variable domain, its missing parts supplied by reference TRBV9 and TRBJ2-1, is DSGVTQTPKHLITATGQRVTLRCSPRSGDLSVYWYQQSLDQGLQFLIQYYNGEERAKGNILERFSAQQFPDLHSELNLSSLELGDSALYFCASSVGSGAYNEQFFGPGTRLTVL.

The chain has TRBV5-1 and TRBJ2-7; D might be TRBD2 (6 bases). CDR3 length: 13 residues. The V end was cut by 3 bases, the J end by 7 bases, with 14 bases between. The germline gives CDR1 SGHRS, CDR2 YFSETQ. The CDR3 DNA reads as TGCGCCAGCAGCTCCCGGGACTTACGTGAGCAGTACTTC. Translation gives CASSSRDLREQYF.

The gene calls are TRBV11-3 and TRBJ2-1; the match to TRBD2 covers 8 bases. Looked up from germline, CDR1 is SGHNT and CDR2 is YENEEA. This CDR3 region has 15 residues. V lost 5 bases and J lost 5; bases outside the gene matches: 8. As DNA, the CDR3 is TGTGCCAGCAGCCTAGCTTCTAGCGGGCACAATGAGCAGTTCTTC. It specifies CASSLASSGHNEQFF.

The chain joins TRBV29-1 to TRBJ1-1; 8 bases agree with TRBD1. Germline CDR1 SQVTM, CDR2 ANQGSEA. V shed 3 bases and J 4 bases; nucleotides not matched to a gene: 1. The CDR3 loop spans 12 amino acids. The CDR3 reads CSVDRGPTEAFF. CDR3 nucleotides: TGCAGCGTTGACAGGGGGCCCACTGAAGCTTTCTTT.

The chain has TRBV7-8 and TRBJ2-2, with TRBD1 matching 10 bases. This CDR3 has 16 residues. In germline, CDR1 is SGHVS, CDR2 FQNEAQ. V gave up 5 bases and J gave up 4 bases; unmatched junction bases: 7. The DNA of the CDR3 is TGTGCCAGCAGCCACCGGGACAGGGGCGGCACCGGGGAGCTGTTTTTT. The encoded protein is CASSHRDRGGTGELFF.

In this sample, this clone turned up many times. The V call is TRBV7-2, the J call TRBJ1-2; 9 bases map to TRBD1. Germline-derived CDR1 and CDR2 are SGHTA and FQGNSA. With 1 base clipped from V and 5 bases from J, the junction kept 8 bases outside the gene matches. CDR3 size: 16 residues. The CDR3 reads CASSLESYGTGYGYTF. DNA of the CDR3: TGTGCCAGCAGCTTAGAAAGTTACGGGACAGGGTATGGCTACACCTTC. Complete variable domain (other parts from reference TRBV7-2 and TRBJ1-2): GAGVSQSPSNKVTEKGKDVELRCDPISGHTALYWYRQSLGQGLEFLIYFQGNSAPDKSGLPSDRFSAERTGGSVSTLTIQRTQQEDSAVYLCASSLESYGTGYGYTFGSGTRLTVV.

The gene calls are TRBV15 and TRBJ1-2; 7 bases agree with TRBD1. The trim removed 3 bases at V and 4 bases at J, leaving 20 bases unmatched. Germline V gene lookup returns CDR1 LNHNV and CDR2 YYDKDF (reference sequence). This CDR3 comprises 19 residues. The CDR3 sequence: CATSSVGLESPGQIYGYTF. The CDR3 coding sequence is TGTGCCACCAGCAGCGTGGGGCTGGAAAGCCCGGGACAGATCTATGGCTACACCTTC. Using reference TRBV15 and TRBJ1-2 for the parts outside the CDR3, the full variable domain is DAMVIQNPRYQVTQFGKPVTLSCSQTLNHNVMYWYQQKSSQAPKLLFHYYDKDFNNEADTPDNFQSRRPNTSFCFLDIRSPGLGDTAMYLCATSSVGLESPGQIYGYTFGSGTRLTVV.

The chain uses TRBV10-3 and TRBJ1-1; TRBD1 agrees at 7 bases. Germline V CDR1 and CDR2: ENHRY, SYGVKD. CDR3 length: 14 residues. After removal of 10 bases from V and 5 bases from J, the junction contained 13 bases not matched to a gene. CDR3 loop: CATRQGPSGTEAFF. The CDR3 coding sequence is TGTGCCACCCGACAGGGCCCTTCGGGGACTGAAGCTTTCTTT.

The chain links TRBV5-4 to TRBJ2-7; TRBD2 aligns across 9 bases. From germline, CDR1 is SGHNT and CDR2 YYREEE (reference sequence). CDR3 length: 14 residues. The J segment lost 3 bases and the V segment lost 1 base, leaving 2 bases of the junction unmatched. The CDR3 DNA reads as TGTGCCAGCAGCTTGCTAGCGGGGAACTACGAGCAGTACTTC. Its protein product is CASSLLAGNYEQYF.

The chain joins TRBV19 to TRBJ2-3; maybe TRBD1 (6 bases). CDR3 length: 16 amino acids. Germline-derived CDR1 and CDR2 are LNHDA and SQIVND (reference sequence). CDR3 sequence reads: CVPTGQRPSSTDTQYF. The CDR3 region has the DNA TGTGTCCCGACAGGACAAAGGCCCTCTAGCACAGATACGCAGTATTTT. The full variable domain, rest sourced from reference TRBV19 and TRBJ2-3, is DGGITQSPKYLFRKEGQNVTLSCEQNLNHDAMYWYRQDPGQGLRLIYYSQIVNDFQKGDIAEGYSVSREKKESFPLTVTSAQKNPTAFYLCVPTGQRPSSTDTQYFGPGTRLTVL.

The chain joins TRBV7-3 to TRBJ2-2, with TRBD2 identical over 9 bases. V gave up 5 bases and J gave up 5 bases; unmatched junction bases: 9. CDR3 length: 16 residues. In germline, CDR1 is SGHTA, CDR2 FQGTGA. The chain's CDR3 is CASSPEVAGVTGELFF. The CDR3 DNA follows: TGTGCCAGCAGCCCCGAGGTAGCGGGAGTAACCGGGGAGCTGTTTTTT.

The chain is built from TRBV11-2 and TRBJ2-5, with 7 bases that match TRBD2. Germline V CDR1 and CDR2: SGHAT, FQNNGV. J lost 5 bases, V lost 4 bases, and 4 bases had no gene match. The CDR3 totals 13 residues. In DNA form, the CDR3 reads TGTGCCAGCAGCTCTAGCGGTTTGGAGACCCAGTACTTC. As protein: CASSSSGLETQYF.

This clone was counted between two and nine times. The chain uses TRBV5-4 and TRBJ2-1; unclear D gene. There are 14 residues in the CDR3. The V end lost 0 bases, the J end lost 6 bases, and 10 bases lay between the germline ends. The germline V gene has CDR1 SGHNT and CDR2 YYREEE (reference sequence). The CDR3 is CASSLVDPSNEQFF. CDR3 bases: TGTGCCAGCAGCTTGGTAGATCCTAGCAATGAGCAGTTCTTC.

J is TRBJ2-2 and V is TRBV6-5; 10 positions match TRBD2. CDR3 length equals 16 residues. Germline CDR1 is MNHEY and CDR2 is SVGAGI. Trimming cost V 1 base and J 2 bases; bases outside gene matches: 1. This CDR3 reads CASSYWTSGNTGELFF. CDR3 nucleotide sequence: TGTGCCAGCAGTTACTGGACTAGCGGTAACACCGGGGAGCTGTTTTTT.

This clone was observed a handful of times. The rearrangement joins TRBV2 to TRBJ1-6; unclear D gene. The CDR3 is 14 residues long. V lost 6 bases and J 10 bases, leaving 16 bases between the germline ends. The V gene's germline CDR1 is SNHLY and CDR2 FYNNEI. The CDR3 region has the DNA TGTGCCAGCAGCGCAGAGGGAGCTGGCTCACCCCTCCACTTT. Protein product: CASSAEGAGSPLHF.

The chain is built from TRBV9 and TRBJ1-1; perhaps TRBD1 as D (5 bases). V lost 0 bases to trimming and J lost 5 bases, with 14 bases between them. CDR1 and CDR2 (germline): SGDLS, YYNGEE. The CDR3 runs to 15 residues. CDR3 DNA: TGTGCCAGCAGCGTAGGGTCGAGGGGAGGGACTGAAGCTTTCTTT. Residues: CASSVGSRGGTEAFF.

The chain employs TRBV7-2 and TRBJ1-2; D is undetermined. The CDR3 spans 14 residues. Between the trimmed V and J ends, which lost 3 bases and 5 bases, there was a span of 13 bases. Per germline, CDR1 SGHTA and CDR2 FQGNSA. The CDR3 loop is CASSFGGKVYGYTF. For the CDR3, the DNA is TGTGCCAGCAGCTTCGGAGGGAAGGTTTATGGCTACACCTTC.

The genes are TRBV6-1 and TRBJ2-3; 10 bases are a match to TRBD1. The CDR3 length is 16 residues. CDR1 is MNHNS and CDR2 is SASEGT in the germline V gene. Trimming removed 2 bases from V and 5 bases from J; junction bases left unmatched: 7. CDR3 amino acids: CASSEYGTGARDTQYF. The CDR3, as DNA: TGTGCCAGCAGTGAATACGGGACAGGGGCGCGAGATACGCAGTATTTT.

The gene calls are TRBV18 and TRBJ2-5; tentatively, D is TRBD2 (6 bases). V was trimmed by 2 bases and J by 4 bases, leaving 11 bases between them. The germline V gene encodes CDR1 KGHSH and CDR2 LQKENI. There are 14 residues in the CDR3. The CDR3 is CASSPRVGGETQYF. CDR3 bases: TGTGCCAGCTCACCAAGGGTGGGAGGAGAGACCCAGTACTTC.

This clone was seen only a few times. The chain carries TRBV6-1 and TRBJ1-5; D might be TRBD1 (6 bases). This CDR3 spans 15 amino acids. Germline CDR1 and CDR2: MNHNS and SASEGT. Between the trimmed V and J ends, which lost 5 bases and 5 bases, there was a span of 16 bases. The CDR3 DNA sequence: TGTGCCAGCAGTTCCAGGCTGACAGGTCATCAGCCCCAGCATTTT. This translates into CASSSRLTGHQPQHF.

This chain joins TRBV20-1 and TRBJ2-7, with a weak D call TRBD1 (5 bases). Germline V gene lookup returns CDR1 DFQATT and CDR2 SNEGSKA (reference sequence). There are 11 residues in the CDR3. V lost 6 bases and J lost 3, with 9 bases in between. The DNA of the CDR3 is TGCAGTGCAGACGACAGCTACGAGCAGTACTTC. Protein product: CSADDSYEQYF.

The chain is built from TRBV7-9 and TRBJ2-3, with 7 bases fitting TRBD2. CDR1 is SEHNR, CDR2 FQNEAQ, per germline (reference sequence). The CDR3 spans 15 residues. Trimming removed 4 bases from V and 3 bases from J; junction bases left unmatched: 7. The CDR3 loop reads CASSSSGVVTDTQYF. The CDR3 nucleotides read TGTGCCAGCAGCTCCAGCGGGGTGGTAACAGATACGCAGTATTTT.

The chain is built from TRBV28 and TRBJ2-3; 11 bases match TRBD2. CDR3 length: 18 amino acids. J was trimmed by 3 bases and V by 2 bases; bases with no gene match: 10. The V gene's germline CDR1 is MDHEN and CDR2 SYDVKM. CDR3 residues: CASSLPHPTSGSTDTQYF. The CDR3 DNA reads TGTGCCAGCAGTTTACCCCATCCCACTAGCGGGAGTACAGATACGCAGTATTTT.

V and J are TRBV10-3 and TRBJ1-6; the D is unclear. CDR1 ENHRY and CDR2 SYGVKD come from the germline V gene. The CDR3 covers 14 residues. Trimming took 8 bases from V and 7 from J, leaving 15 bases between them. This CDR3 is CAIQAASSNSPLHF. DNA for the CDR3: TGTGCCATCCAAGCAGCTAGTAGCAATTCACCCCTCCACTTT.